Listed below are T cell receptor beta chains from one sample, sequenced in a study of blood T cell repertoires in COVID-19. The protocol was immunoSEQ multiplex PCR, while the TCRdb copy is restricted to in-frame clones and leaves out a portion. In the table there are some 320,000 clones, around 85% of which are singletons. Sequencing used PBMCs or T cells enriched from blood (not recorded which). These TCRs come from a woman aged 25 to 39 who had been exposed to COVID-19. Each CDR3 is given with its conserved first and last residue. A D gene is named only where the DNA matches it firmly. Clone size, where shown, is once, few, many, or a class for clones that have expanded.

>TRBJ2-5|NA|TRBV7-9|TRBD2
CASSPGLAEETQYF
TGTGCCAGCAGCCCCGGACTAGCGGAAGAGACCCAGTACTTC
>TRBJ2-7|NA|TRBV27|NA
CASSSAGWEYF
TGTGCCAGCAGCAGCGCGGGGTGGGAATACTTC
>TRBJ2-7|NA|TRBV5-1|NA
CASSLEGLPRPSYEQYF
TGCGCCAGCAGCTTGGAAGGACTGCCGCGACCCTCCTACGAGCAGTACTTC
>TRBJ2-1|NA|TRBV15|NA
CATSRRRNSRTYNEQFF
TGTGCCACCAGCAGAAGGAGGAACAGCCGGACCTACAATGAGCAGTTCTTC
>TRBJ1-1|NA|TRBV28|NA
CASSLTGITEAFF
TGTGCCAGCAGTCTTACAGGAATCACTGAAGCTTTCTTT
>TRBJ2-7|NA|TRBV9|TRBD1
CASSLGPGQGTYEQYF
TGTGCCAGCAGCTTAGGACCGGGACAGGGTACCTACGAGCAGTACTTC
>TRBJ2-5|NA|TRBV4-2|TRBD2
CASSIGTSGRTQYF
TGTGCCAGCAGCATTGGGACTAGCGGAAGGACCCAGTACTTC
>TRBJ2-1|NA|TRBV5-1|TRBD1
CASSLTGGNNEQFF
TGCGCCAGCAGCCTGACAGGGGGGAACAATGAGCAGTTCTTC
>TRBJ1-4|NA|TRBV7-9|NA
CASSLPSGGKTQHLQLFF
TGTGCCAGCAGCTTACCATCCGGGGGGAAAACACAACACCTACAACTGTTTTTT
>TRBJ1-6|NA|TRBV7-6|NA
CASSRQVYNSPLHF
TGTGCCAGCAGTAGACAGGTCTATAATTCACCCCTCCACTTT
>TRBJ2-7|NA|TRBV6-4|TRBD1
CASRNRGQSSYEQYF
TGTGCCAGCAGAAACCGGGGACAGAGCTCCTACGAGCAGTACTTC
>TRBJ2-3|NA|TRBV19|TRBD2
CASSPGGSSDTQYF
TGTGCCAGTAGTCCGGGGGGTAGCTCAGATACGCAGTATTTT
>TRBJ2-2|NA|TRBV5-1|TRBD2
CASSLDGAGVNTGELFF
TGCGCCAGCAGCCTGGACGGAGCGGGGGTGAACACCGGGGAGCTGTTTTTT
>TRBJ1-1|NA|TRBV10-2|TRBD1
CASSPGQGYFGPMGTEAFF
TGCGCCAGCAGTCCGGGACAGGGTTATTTTGGGCCCATGGGGACTGAAGCTTTCTTT
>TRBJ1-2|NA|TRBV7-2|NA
CASSLLNLGSNYGYTF
TGTGCCAGCAGCCTCTTAAACTTGGGCTCTAACTATGGCTACACCTTC
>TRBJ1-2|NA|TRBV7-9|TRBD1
CASSPDRGGYTF
TGTGCCAGCAGCCCGGACAGGGGTGGCTACACCTTC
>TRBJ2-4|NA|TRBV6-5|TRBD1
CASSSKPGQNDIQYF
TGTGCCAGCAGCAGCAAACCGGGACAGAATGACATTCAGTACTTC
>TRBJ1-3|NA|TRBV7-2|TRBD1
CASSLGQGASTGNTIYF
TGTGCCAGCAGCTTAGGACAGGGGGCCTCCACTGGAAACACCATATATTTT
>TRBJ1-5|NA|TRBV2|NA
CASSGGTLGSNQPQHF
TGTGCCAGCAGTGGAGGGACATTGGGGAGCAATCAGCCCCAGCATTTT
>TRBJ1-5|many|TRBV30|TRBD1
CAWSVTQGAGNQPQHF
TGTGCCTGGAGTGTTACACAGGGGGCTGGAAACCAGCCCCAGCATTTT
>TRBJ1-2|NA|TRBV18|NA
CASSPSLGESDYGYTF
TGTGCCAGCTCACCGAGTTTAGGAGAATCTGACTATGGCTACACCTTC
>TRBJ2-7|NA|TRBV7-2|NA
CASSWSPDYYEQYF
TGTGCCAGCAGCTGGTCCCCAGATTACTACGAGCAGTACTTC
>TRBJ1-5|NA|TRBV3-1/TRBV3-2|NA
CASSQGQYGQPQHF
TGTGCCAGCAGCCAAGGACAGTACGGTCAGCCCCAGCATTTT
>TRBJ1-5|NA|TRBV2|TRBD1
CASRGGQDYNQPQHF
TGTGCCAGCAGGGGGGGACAGGACTACAATCAGCCCCAGCATTTT
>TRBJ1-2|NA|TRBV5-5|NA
CASSQETNIRLNYGYTF
TGTGCCAGCAGCCAAGAAACCAACATCCGATTAAACTATGGCTACACCTTC
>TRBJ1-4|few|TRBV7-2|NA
CASSQEVEKLFF
TGTGCCAGCAGTCAGGAAGTTGAAAAACTGTTTTTT
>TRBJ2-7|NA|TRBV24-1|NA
CATSGQGRPYEQYF
TGTGCCACCAGTGGTCAGGGGCGCCCCTACGAGCAGTACTTC
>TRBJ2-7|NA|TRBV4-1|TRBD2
CASSQDRGRAYEQYF
TGCGCCAGCAGCCAAGATCGGGGGAGGGCCTACGAGCAGTACTTC
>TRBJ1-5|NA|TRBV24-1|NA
CATSDSLSESNQPQHF
TGTGCCACCAGTGACTCCCTGTCGGAGAGCAATCAGCCCCAGCATTTT
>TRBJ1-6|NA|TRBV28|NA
CASISFGNSPLHF
TGTGCCAGCATTAGTTTTGGTAATTCACCCCTCCACTTT
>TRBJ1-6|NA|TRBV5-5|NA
CASSLRLLNNSPLHF
TGTGCCAGCAGCTTGAGACTCCTGAATAATTCACCCCTCCACTTT
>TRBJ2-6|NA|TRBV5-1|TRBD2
CASSIRLAGFSGANVLTF
TGCGCCAGCAGCATACGTCTAGCGGGATTCTCTGGGGCCAACGTCCTGACTTTC
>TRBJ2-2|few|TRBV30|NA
CAWSFGQGRLAHPGELFF
TGTGCCTGGAGTTTTGGACAGGGCCGACTAGCTCATCCCGGGGAGCTGTTTTTT
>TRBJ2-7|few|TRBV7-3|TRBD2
CASSLIGGGVNGDEQYF
TGTGCCAGCAGCTTAATCGGCGGGGGAGTAAACGGGGACGAGCAGTACTTC
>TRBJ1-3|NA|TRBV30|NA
CAWSTGSSGNTIYF
TGTGCCTGGTCGACAGGTTCCTCTGGAAACACCATATATTTT
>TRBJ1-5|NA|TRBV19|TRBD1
CASREQGASNQPQHF
TGTGCCAGCCGAGAACAGGGGGCATCAAATCAGCCCCAGCATTTT
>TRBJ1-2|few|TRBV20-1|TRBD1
CSGRGDGYTF
TGCAGTGGCAGGGGGGATGGCTACACCTTC
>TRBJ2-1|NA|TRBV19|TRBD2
CATTTSGAYNEQFF
TGTGCCACTACGACTAGCGGGGCCTACAATGAGCAGTTCTTC
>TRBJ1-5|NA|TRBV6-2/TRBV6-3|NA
CASSYLQPRIGNQPQHF
TGTGCCAGCAGTTATTTACAGCCCCGTATAGGCAATCAGCCCCAGCATTTT
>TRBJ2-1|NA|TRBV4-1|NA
CASSLGLRVLYNEQFF
TGCGCCAGCAGCCTCGGACTGAGGGTTTTATACAATGAGCAGTTCTTC
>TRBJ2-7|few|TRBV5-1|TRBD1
CASSPGQGASYEQYF
TGCGCCAGCAGCCCGGGACAGGGGGCCTCCTACGAGCAGTACTTC
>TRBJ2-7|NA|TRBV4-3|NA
CASSQEISQLYEQYF
TGCGCCAGCAGCCAAGAAATTTCACAGTTATACGAGCAGTACTTC
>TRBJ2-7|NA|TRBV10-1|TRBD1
CASSESLTGVDEQYF
TGCGCCAGCAGTGAGTCCTTGACAGGGGTCGACGAGCAGTACTTC
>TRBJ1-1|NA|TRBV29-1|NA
CSVNRENTEAFF
TGCAGCGTTAACAGGGAGAACACTGAAGCTTTCTTT
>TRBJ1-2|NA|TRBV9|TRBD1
CASSVDGQGARGYTF
TGTGCCAGCAGCGTAGACGGACAGGGGGCGCGTGGCTACACCTTC
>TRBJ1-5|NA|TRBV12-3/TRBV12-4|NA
CASSLSGNQPQHF
TGTGCCAGCAGTTTATCGGGGAATCAGCCCCAGCATTTT
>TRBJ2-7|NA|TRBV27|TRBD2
CASSPGLAGDEQYF
TGTGCCAGCAGTCCAGGACTAGCGGGAGACGAGCAGTACTTC
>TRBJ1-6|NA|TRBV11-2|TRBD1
CASSLETGGSNSPLHF
TGTGCCAGCAGCTTAGAAACAGGGGGAAGCAACTCACCCCTCCACTTT
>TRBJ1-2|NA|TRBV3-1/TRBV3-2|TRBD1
CASSRDRGYYGYTF
TGTGCCAGCAGCCGGGACAGGGGGTACTATGGCTACACCTTC
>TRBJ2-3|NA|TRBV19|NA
CASSIAEGVQRTGTDTQYF
TGTGCCAGTAGTATAGCGGAGGGGGTGCAAAGGACAGGTACAGATACGCAGTATTTT
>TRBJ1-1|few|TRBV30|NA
CAWRTGNTEAFF
TGTGCCTGGAGAACAGGGAACACTGAAGCTTTCTTT
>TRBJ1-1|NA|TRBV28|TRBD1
CASNTGAYTEAFF
TGTGCCAGCAATACAGGGGCCTACACTGAAGCTTTCTTT